These 30 T cell receptor beta chains share one sample of origin, sequenced in a study of T cells after somatic rescue of genetic block (dated by TCRdb to 2020 to 2021). The library was generated by the immunoSEQ multiplex PCR assay. TCRdb re-hosts the immuneACCESS table, in-frame sequences only. Its copies lack some clones; in the studies checked, an unresolved V gene accounts for under half of them, and the cause for the rest is not known. For this sample the table gives 68,000 or so clones, of which 85% to 95% were detected only once. The ten largest clones capture 2.9% of the sample. The sequencing sample was made of peripheral blood mononuclear cells (PBMCs). The receptors derive from a man aged 35 to 55.

V is TRBV9 and J is TRBJ2-4; 16 bases are shared with TRBD2. CDR1 and CDR2 from the germline V gene are SGDLS and YYNGEE. Trimming cost V 4 bases and J 2 bases; bases outside gene matches: 6. This CDR3 contains 18 residues. The CDR3 region has the DNA TGTGCCAGCAGCCCCGGGACTAGCGGGGGGGACCCCAAAAACATTCAGTACTTC. This translates into CASSPGTSGGDPKNIQYF.

The rearrangement uses TRBV4-1 and TRBJ2-1; TRBD2 matches 8 bases. CDR1 and CDR2 (germline): MGHRA, YSYEKL. The CDR3 spans 17 residues. Unmatched junction bases numbered 11, after V lost 1 base and J lost 6 bases. CDR3 DNA: TGCGCCAGCAGCCAAGGTGTTGGGACTAGAATTATCAATGAGCAGTTCTTC. Its protein is CASSQGVGTRIINEQFF.

The chain links TRBV14 to TRBJ2-2; weak D call: TRBD1 (5 bases). Trimming took 0 bases from V and 6 from J, leaving 5 bases between them. CDR1 is SGHDN, CDR2 FVKESK, per germline. The CDR3 runs to 13 residues. In DNA form, the CDR3 reads TGTGCCAGCAGCCAAGACAGGGCCGGGGAGCTGTTTTTT. Translating gives CASSQDRAGELFF.

The chain employs TRBV5-1 and TRBJ2-3, with TRBD1 matching 7 bases. The germline V gene encodes CDR1 SGHRS and CDR2 YFSETQ. V was clipped by 0 bases and J by 4 bases; unmatched bases: 8. CDR3 length equals 16 residues. CDR3 DNA sequence: TGCGCCAGCAGCTTGGGACAGGGTTTGAGGGCAGATACGCAGTATTTT. Translated: CASSLGQGLRADTQYF.

The genes are TRBV9 and TRBJ2-2; perhaps TRBD1 as D (6 bases). There are 15 residues in the CDR3. Germline V lookup: CDR1 SGDLS, CDR2 YYNGEE. Trimming shortened V by 0 bases and J by 5 bases, and 11 bases separated the two germline ends. This CDR3 is CASSVELRGTGELFF. Here the CDR3 DNA reads TGTGCCAGCAGCGTAGAATTGAGGGGGACCGGGGAGCTGTTTTTT.

The V gene is TRBV13, the J gene TRBJ1-5; tentatively, D is TRBD1 (6 bases). The germline gives CDR1 PRHDT, CDR2 FYEKMQ (reference sequence). Trimming removed 5 bases from V and 4 bases from J, with 12 bases in between. The CDR3 consists of 14 residues. The CDR3 DNA reads TGTGCCAGCAGCCTGACAGGCCCAAATCAGCCCCAGCATTTT. Translating it yields CASSLTGPNQPQHF.

The chain couples TRBV5-1 to TRBJ2-7; unclear D gene. CDR3 length: 15 residues. Germline lookup yields CDR1 SGHRS and CDR2 YFSETQ. Trimming removed 5 bases from V and 6 bases from J, with 21 bases in between. The CDR3 is CASRLPEAGPGEQYF. The CDR3, as DNA: TGCGCCAGCAGGTTACCCGAAGCTGGGCCGGGCGAGCAGTACTTC.

The genes are TRBV13 and TRBJ2-1, with D perhaps TRBD1 (5 bases). V lost 3 bases and J 7 bases, leaving 10 bases between the germline ends. The CDR3 covers 13 residues. CDR1 and CDR2 from the germline V gene are PRHDT and FYEKMQ (reference sequence). The CDR3 region is CASSFQGWNEQFF. CDR3 coding DNA: TGTGCCAGCAGCTTTCAGGGTTGGAATGAGCAGTTCTTC. Drawing the rest from reference TRBV13 and TRBJ2-1, the complete variable domain is AAGVIQSPRHLIKEKRETATLKCYPIPRHDTVYWYQQGPGQDPQFLISFYEKMQSDKGSIPDRFSAQQFSDYHSELNMSSLELGDSALYFCASSFQGWNEQFFGPGTRLTVL.

Regarding this clone: An end of the junction differs from the germline gene, which may be a read error. The chain couples TRBV7-7 to TRBJ1-5; TRBD1 is a possible D gene (5 bases). Germline values: CDR1 SSHAT, CDR2 FNYEAQ (reference sequence). The CDR3 is made up of 16 amino acids. The CDR3 bases are TGTGCTAGCAGCTTGGTGGTCGGGGCCGGCAATCAGCCCCAGCATTTT. It translates to CASSLVVGAGNQPQHF. The whole variable domain, filled in from reference TRBV7-7 and TRBJ1-5, reads GAGVSQSPRYKVTKRGQDVTLRCDPISSHATLYWYQQALGQGPEFLTYFNYEAQPDKSGLPSDRFSAERPEGSISTLTIQRTEQRDSAMYRCASSLVVGAGNQPQHFGDGTRLSIL.

This chain connects TRBV6-1 to TRBJ2-5, with D maybe TRBD1 (5 bases). Germline V lookup: CDR1 MNHNS, CDR2 SASEGT. This CDR3 region has 15 residues. V lost 1 base and J lost 5, with 14 bases in between. This chain's CDR3 is CASSEGQGHWETQYF. Written as DNA, the CDR3 is TGTGCCAGCAGTGAAGGTCAGGGCCATTGGGAGACCCAGTACTTC.

The chain carries TRBV7-6 and TRBJ1-2, with D perhaps matching TRBD1 (6 bases). Germline V gives CDR1 SGHVS, CDR2 FNYEAQ. V was pared by 0 bases and J by 7 bases, with 12 bases between. CDR3 length: 14 residues. The CDR3 is CASSLAMTGSGYTF. The CDR3 region has the DNA TGTGCCAGCAGCTTAGCCATGACAGGCAGTGGCTACACCTTC.

J is TRBJ2-1 and V is TRBV6-1; D uncertain. Trimming stripped 4 bases from V and 6 bases from J, with 13 bases between. This CDR3 has 14 amino acids. Germline CDR1 MNHNS, CDR2 SASEGT. The CDR3 region has the DNA TGTGCCAGCAGTGTGGCTCTGCTCGGCAATGAGCAGTTCTTC. Its translation is CASSVALLGNEQFF.

The rearrangement links TRBV5-4 to TRBJ2-1; TRBD2 matches 15 bases. J gave up 7 bases and V 3 bases, and 8 bases lay outside the gene matches. The CDR3 consists of 17 residues. The germline V gene has CDR1 SGHNT and CDR2 YYREEE (reference sequence). The DNA of the CDR3 is TGTGCCAGCAGCTGGGGACTAGCGGGAGGTGATGGGAATGAGCAGTTCTTC. Translated, it gives CASSWGLAGGDGNEQFF.

The chain employs TRBV19 and TRBJ2-7, with 9 bases identical to TRBD1. With V trimmed by 6 bases and J by 4 bases, 10 bases remained unmatched. There are 15 residues in the CDR3. CDR1 and CDR2 (germline): LNHDA, SQIVND (reference sequence). The CDR3 region is CASRTPGQGRYEQYF. The CDR3 bases are TGTGCCAGTAGGACACCGGGACAGGGCCGATACGAGCAGTACTTC.

This clone was counted a single time. The chain combines TRBV6-6 with TRBJ1-5; TRBD1 is a possible D gene (5 bases). Germline CDR1 is MNHNY and CDR2 is SVGAGI (reference sequence). The CDR3 sequence is 14 residues long. V was pared by 0 bases and J by 7 bases, with 10 bases between. The CDR3 reads CASSYSQGEQPQHF. The CDR3 DNA is TGTGCCAGCAGTTACTCCCAGGGTGAACAGCCCCAGCATTTT.

The genes are TRBV19 and TRBJ1-2, with D unresolved. The CDR3 is made up of 13 amino acids. V shed 3 bases and J shed 4 bases, with 9 bases lying between them. The germline V gene has CDR1 LNHDA and CDR2 SQIVND (reference sequence). Written as DNA, the CDR3 is TGTGCCAGTAGTATGGAAGCGGGCTATGGCTACACCTTC. The encoded protein is CASSMEAGYGYTF.

The genes are TRBV5-4 and TRBJ2-7; the D gene is possibly TRBD1 (6 bases). Trimming cost V 4 bases and J 5 bases, with 13 bases left between them. Germline V CDR1 and CDR2: SGHNT, YYREEE (reference sequence). This CDR3 spans 13 amino acids. The CDR3 nucleotides read TGTGCCAGCAGCGAACATACAGGGAACGAGCAGTACTTC. Amino acid sequence: CASSEHTGNEQYF.

The rearrangement links TRBV19 to TRBJ2-5; D gene unclear. Trimming took 6 bases from V and 2 from J, leaving 4 bases between them. This CDR3 is built from 11 residues. Germline V gene data show CDR1 as LNHDA and CDR2 as SQIVND (reference sequence). The CDR3 sequence: CASRDQETQYF. The DNA for the CDR3 is TGTGCCAGTAGAGATCAAGAGACCCAGTACTTC.

V usage is TRBV28 and J usage is TRBJ2-7, with D unclear. V dropped 1 base and J dropped 0 bases, with 4 bases sitting between them. Germline lookup yields CDR1 MDHEN and CDR2 SYDVKM. The CDR3 sequence is 13 residues long. The CDR3 loop reads CASSLSLSYEQYF. The CDR3 DNA reads as TGTGCCAGCAGTTTATCCCTCTCCTACGAGCAGTACTTC.

This clone was seen once. The V call is TRBV7-9, the J call TRBJ2-1; D may be TRBD2 (6 bases). Trimming cost V 4 bases and J 5 bases, with 21 bases left between them. Germline V gene data show CDR1 as SEHNR and CDR2 as FQNEAQ (reference sequence). This CDR3 is 17 amino acids long. CDR3: CASSSRLILAMHNEQFF. DNA for the CDR3: TGTGCCAGCAGCTCACGACTAATCCTAGCGATGCACAATGAGCAGTTCTTC.

CDR3 sequence reads: CASSQDIGTDTQYF. In DNA form, the CDR3 reads TGCGCCAGCAGCCAAGACATCGGCACAGATACGCAGTATTTT. This sequence joins TRBV4-1 and TRBJ2-3, with D unresolved. This CDR3 has 14 amino acids. The germline V gene encodes CDR1 MGHRA and CDR2 YSYEKL. V was pared by 0 bases and J by 1 base, with 5 bases between.

The V call is TRBV13, the J call TRBJ2-5, with D maybe TRBD1 (6 bases). The CDR3 contains 14 residues. CDR1 and CDR2 (germline): PRHDT, FYEKMQ (reference sequence). V was clipped by 1 base and J by 10 bases, with 16 bases between them. CDR3 sequence reads: CASSLAGAGRDQYF. CDR3 DNA: TGTGCCAGCAGCTTAGCAGGGGCTGGCAGGGACCAGTACTTC.

V gene TRBV2 combines with J gene TRBJ2-1; 11 nucleotides agree with TRBD2. The V gene end was trimmed by 2 bases and the J gene end by 7 bases; junction bases not matched to a gene: 4. The CDR3 is 15 residues long. Germline CDR1 SNHLY, CDR2 FYNNEI. In nucleotides, the CDR3 is TGTGCCAGCAGTGAACTAGCGGGGGGACCTAATGAGCAGTTCTTC. Translating it yields CASSELAGGPNEQFF. The full variable domain, in which reference TRBV2 and TRBJ2-1 provide the parts outside the CDR3, is EPEVTQTPSHQVTQMGQEVILRCVPISNHLYFYWYRQILGQKVEFLVSFYNNEISEKSEIFDDQFSVERPDGSNFTLKIRSTKLEDSAMYFCASSELAGGPNEQFFGPGTRLTVL.

The V call is TRBV28, the J call TRBJ1-2; D perhaps matches TRBD1 (5 bases). The CDR3 has 12 amino acids. The V end lost 8 bases, the J end lost 5 bases, and 12 bases lay between the germline ends. In germline, CDR1 is MDHEN, CDR2 SYDVKM. The CDR3 bases are TGTGCCAGCGTAGGGGCCGGGTATGGCTACACCTTC. It encodes CASVGAGYGYTF.

Note on this clone: The junction departs from the called germline gene at one end, perhaps through a read error. The chain recombines TRBV20-1 with TRBJ2-1, with D perhaps being TRBD1 or TRBD2 (5 bases each). The CDR3 length is 11 residues. From germline, CDR1 is DFQATT and CDR2 SNEGSKA (reference sequence). The CDR3 is CSARGTSPGIF. For the CDR3, the DNA is TGCAGTGCTAGAGGGACTTCCCCAGGGATCTTC.

This sequence joins TRBV4-1 and TRBJ1-1; D is undetermined. CDR3 length equals 14 residues. V lost 0 bases and J 4 bases, leaving 9 bases between the germline ends. Germline V gene lookup returns CDR1 MGHRA and CDR2 YSYEKL. This CDR3 is CASSQDRTGTEAFF. CDR3 DNA sequence: TGCGCCAGCAGCCAAGATAGGACCGGCACTGAAGCTTTCTTT.

The CDR3 reads CASSLCKMVRAFF. CDR3 DNA sequence: TGTGCCAGCAGCTTGTGTAAGATGGTGCGGGCTTTCTTT. The chain carries TRBV5-4 and TRBJ1-1; D is unclear. This CDR3 is 13 amino acids long. Trimming removed 1 base from V and 11 bases from J, with 15 bases in between. Germline V lookup: CDR1 SGHNT, CDR2 YYREEE (reference sequence).

The J gene is TRBJ1-1, the V gene TRBV19; 7 bases match TRBD1. Trimming cost V 6 bases and J 11 bases; bases outside gene matches: 12. The CDR3 consists of 13 residues. Germline assignment: CDR1 LNHDA and CDR2 SQIVND (reference sequence). For the CDR3, the DNA is TGTGCCAGTAGGTGGACAGGCGCCCGGGAGGCTTTCTTT. This gives the protein CASRWTGAREAFF.

V usage is TRBV4-1 and J usage is TRBJ2-3; tentative D call: TRBD1 (5 bases). In germline, CDR1 is MGHRA, CDR2 YSYEKL. CDR3 length equals 17 residues. The V end lost 4 bases, the J end lost 2 bases, and 19 bases lay between the germline ends. CDR3 amino acids: CASSPEMGLKNTDTQYF. The CDR3 DNA sequence: TGCGCCAGCAGCCCCGAAATGGGGCTCAAAAACACAGATACGCAGTATTTT.

A single count supports this clone. The rearrangement joins TRBV4-3 to TRBJ2-1, with D perhaps TRBD2 (6 bases). CDR1 is LGHNA, CDR2 YSLEER, per germline. There are 16 residues in the CDR3. The V end lost 0 bases, the J end lost 0 bases, and 9 bases lay between the germline ends. The CDR3 bases are TGCGCCAGCAGCCAAGACCGGGACTTCTCCTACAATGAGCAGTTCTTC. Protein sequence: CASSQDRDFSYNEQFF.